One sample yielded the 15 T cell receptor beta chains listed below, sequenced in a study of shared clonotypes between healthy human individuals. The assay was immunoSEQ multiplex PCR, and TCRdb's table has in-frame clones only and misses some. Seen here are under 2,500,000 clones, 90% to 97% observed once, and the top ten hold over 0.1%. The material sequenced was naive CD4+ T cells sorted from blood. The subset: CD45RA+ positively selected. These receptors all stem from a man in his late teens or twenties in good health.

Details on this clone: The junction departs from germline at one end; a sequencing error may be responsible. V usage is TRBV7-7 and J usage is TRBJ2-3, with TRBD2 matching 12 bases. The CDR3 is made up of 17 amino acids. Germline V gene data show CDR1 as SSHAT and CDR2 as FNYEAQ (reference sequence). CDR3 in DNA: TGTGCTAGCAGCTTAACCCCCCCTAGCGGGGGGGCGGATACGCAGTATTTT. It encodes CASSLTPPSGGADTQYF. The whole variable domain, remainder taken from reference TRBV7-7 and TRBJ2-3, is GAGVSQSPRYKVTKRGQDVTLRCDPISSHATLYWYQQALGQGPEFLTYFNYEAQPDKSGLPSDRFSAERPEGSISTLTIQRTEQRDSAMYRCASSLTPPSGGADTQYFGPGTRLTVL.

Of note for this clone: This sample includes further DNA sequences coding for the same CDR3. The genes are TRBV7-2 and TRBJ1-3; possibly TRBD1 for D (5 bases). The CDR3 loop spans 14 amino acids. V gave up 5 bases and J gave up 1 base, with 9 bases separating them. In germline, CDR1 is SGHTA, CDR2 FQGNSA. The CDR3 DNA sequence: TGTGCCAGCAGCCCAGGGTTATCTGGAAACACCATATATTTT. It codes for CASSPGLSGNTIYF.

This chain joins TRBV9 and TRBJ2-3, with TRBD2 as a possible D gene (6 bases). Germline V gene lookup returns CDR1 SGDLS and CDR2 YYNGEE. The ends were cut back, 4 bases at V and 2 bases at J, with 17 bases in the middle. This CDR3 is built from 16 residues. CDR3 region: CASSSWSGEATDTQYF. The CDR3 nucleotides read TGTGCCAGCAGCTCCTGGTCGGGGGAAGCCACAGATACGCAGTATTTT.

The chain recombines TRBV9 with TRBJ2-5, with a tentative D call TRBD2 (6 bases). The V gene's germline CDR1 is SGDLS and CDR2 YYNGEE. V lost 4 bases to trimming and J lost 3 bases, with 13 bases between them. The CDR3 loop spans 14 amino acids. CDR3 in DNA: TGTGCCAGCAGCCAGAGCGGCGGGGAAGAGACCCAGTACTTC. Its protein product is CASSQSGGEETQYF.

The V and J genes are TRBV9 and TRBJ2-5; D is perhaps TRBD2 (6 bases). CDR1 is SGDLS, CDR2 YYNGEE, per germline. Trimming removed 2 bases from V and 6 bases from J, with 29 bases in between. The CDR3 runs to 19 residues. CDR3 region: CASSVPQFREIAASKTQYF. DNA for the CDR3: TGTGCCAGCAGCGTTCCGCAATTTCGGGAGATAGCCGCTAGCAAGACCCAGTACTTC. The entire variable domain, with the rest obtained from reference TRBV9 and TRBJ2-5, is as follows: DSGVTQTPKHLITATGQRVTLRCSPRSGDLSVYWYQQSLDQGLQFLIQYYNGEERAKGNILERFSAQQFPDLHSELNLSSLELGDSALYFCASSVPQFREIAASKTQYFGPGTRLLVL.

CDR3 bases: TGTGCCAGCGCAACTCCAGGGGCTGGCTACACCTTC. Protein sequence: CASATPGAGYTF. This chain joins TRBV27 and TRBJ1-2; possibly TRBD1 for D (6 bases). Deletions cut 8 bases from V and 7 bases from J, with 14 bases between. From germline, CDR1 is MNHEY and CDR2 SMNVEV (reference sequence). CDR3 length equals 12 residues.

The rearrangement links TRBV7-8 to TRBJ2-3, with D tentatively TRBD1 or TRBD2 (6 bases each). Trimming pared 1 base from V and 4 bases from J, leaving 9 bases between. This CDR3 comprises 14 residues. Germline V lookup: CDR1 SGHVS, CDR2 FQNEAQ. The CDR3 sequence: CASSLEGGADTQYF. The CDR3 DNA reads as TGTGCCAGCAGCTTAGAGGGGGGAGCAGATACGCAGTATTTT.

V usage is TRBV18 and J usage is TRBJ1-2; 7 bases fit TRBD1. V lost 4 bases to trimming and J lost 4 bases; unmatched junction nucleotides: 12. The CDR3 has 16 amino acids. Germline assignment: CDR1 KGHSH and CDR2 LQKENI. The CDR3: CASSLQEGTASYGYTF. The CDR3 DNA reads TGTGCCAGCTCACTACAGGAGGGGACAGCCAGCTATGGCTACACCTTC.

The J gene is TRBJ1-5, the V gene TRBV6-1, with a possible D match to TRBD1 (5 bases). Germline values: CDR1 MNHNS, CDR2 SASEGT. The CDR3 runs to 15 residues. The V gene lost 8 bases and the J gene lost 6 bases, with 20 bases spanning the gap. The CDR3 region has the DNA TGTGCCAGCGATTCGTCCCCAGGGTTGGCTCAGCCCCAGCATTTT. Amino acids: CASDSSPGLAQPQHF.

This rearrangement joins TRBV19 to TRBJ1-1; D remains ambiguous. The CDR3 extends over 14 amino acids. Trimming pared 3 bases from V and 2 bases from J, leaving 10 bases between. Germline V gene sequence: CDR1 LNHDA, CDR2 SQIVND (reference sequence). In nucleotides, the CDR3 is TGTGCCAGTAGTATTGTGGAGAGAAACACTGAAGCTTTCTTT. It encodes CASSIVERNTEAFF.

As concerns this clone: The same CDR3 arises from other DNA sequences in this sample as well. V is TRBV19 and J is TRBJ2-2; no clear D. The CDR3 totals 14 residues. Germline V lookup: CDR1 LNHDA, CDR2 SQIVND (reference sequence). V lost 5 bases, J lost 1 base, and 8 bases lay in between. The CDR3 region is CASSSRQNTGELFF. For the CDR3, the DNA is TGTGCCAGTAGTTCCAGGCAGAACACCGGGGAGCTGTTTTTT.

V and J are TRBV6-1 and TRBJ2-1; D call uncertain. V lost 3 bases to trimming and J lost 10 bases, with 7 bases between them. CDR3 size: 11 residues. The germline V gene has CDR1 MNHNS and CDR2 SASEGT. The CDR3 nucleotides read TGTGCCAGCAGTGAGTCCAGGGAGCAGTTCTTC. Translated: CASSESREQFF.

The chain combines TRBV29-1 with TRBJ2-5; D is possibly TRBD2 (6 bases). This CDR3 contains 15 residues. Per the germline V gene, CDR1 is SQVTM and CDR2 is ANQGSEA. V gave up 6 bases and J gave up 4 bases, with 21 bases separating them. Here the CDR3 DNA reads TGCAGCGTCCGGGACGGGAGTCCGGCGACAGAGACCCAGTACTTC. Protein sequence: CSVRDGSPATETQYF.

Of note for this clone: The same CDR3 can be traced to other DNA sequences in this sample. The DNA for the CDR3 is TGCGCCAGCAGCACAGGGGGTGTCGGTGAGACCCAGTACTTC. This gives the protein CASSTGGVGETQYF. V is TRBV4-1 and J is TRBJ2-5; the match to TRBD1 covers 8 bases. The CDR3 has 14 amino acids. Losses at the gene ends were 5 bases for V and 5 bases for J; bases not matched to a gene: 7. Germline CDR1 MGHRA, CDR2 YSYEKL.

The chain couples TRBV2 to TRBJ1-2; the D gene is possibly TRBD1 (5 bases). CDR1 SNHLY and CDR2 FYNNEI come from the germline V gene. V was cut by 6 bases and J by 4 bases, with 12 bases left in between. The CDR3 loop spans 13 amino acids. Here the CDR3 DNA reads TGTGCCAGCAGGGGGGGTACTAGCTATGGCTACACCTTC. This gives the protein CASRGGTSYGYTF. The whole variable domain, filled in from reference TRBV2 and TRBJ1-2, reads EPEVTQTPSHQVTQMGQEVILRCVPISNHLYFYWYRQILGQKVEFLVSFYNNEISEKSEIFDDQFSVERPDGSNFTLKIRSTKLEDSAMYFCASRGGTSYGYTFGSGTRLTVV.